These T cell receptor beta chains were read from a single sample in a study of cytomegalovirus exposure and HLA in healthy donors. Measured with immunoSEQ multiplex PCR; TCRdb has only the in-frame clones, and not every one. Of 130,000 to 150,000 clones detected, 89% appear once; the ten largest clones hold about 9.9%. The sequencing input was PBMCs. These TCRs come from a woman aged 18-35 years in good health and CMV-seropositive. CDR3s include the opening cysteine and the closing phenylalanine or tryptophan. A D gene is named only where the DNA matches it firmly. Clone size is shown for a subset of rows, as once, few, many or a class of expanded clone.

d_gene | abundance | j_gene | v_gene | CDR3nt | CDR3aa
TRBD1 | few | TRBJ1-6 | TRBV11-2 | TGTGCCAGCAGCTTAGGTCGGGACAGCCTCGTTAATTCACCCCTCCACTTT | CASSLGRDSLVNSPLHF
NA | once | TRBJ2-3 | TRBV28 | TGTGCCAGCAGTTTTGACTCATTGAGGGACACAGATACGCAGTATTTT | CASSFDSLRDTDTQYF
NA | once | TRBJ2-5 | TRBV4-2 | TGTGCCAGCAGCCAAGAGGGGGGAACGGGGACCCAGTACTTC | CASSQEGGTGTQYF
NA | NA | TRBJ2-7 | TRBV30 | TGTGCCTGGAGTGCCGGGACATCAATCGAGCAGTACTTC | CAWSAGTSIEQYF
NA | NA | TRBJ2-3 | TRBV6-1 | TGTGCCAGCAGTGAAGACAGGCAGTATACGCAGTATTTT | CASSEDRQYTQYF
TRBD2 | NA | TRBJ2-5 | TRBV5-1 | TGCGCCAGCAGCTTTGGGACTAGCGGGGGGCAGACCCAGTACTTC | CASSFGTSGGQTQYF
TRBD1 | NA | TRBJ1-4 | TRBV9 | TGTGCCAGCAGCGTAGGTGGACAGGGGGTTGAAAAACTGTTTTTT | CASSVGGQGVEKLFF
NA | few | TRBJ2-5 | TRBV2 | TGTGCCAGCAGTAGCCCCCCAGGGTCACTGGGAGAGACCCAGTACTTC | CASSSPPGSLGETQYF
NA | NA | TRBJ2-5 | TRBV11-2 | TGTGCCAGCAGCTTAGATCCGACAGGTTTTGGAGAGACCCAGTACTTC | CASSLDPTGFGETQYF
NA | NA | TRBJ1-5 | TRBV19 | TGTGCCAGTAGTACCTCGGAGCCCCAGCATTTT | CASSTSEPQHF
TRBD1 | NA | TRBJ2-7 | TRBV28 | TGTGCCAGCAGTCACATGGACAGGGCGGTACCCTACGAGCAGTACTTC | CASSHMDRAVPYEQYF
TRBD1 | NA | TRBJ2-6 | TRBV9 | TGTGCCAGCAGCGGACATGGGACAGGGGCGTCCTCTGGGGCCAACGTCCTGACTTTC | CASSGHGTGASSGANVLTF
TRBD1 | NA | TRBJ1-1 | TRBV6-5 | TGTGCCAGCAGTTACTCGACTGGGACAGGGGGTGAAGCTTTCTTT | CASSYSTGTGGEAFF
TRBD2 | NA | TRBJ2-1 | TRBV6-4 | TGTGCCAGCAGTGCGACTAGCGGGGACTACAATGAGCAGTTCTTC | CASSATSGDYNEQFF
NA | NA | TRBJ1-1 | TRBV7-9 | TGTGCCAGCAGCTTAACGGGGAACACTGAAGCTTTCTTT | CASSLTGNTEAFF
TRBD1 | NA | TRBJ1-5 | TRBV4-1 | TGCGCCAGCAGCCAAGTCGGGACAGGGGGTGTTCAGCCCCAGCATTTT | CASSQVGTGGVQPQHF
TRBD1 | NA | TRBJ1-5 | TRBV6-1 | TGTGCCAGCAGTGAAGCTGGGGGACAGGGCTTGCCCCAGCATTTT | CASSEAGGQGLPQHF
TRBD2 | NA | TRBJ2-1 | TRBV19 | TGTGCCAGTAGTAGCTCAGCGGGGGGCTGGGATGAGCAGTTCTTC | CASSSSAGGWDEQFF
NA | NA | TRBJ2-1 | TRBV15 | TGTGCCACCAGCAGAGCCATGCCGCGGGGCAATGAGCAGTTCTTC | CATSRAMPRGNEQFF
TRBD1 | NA | TRBJ1-1 | TRBV23-1 | TGCGCCAGCAGCGCCTCATCCGGGACAGGGGTACTGGCGAACACTGAAGCTTTCTTT | CASSASSGTGVLANTEAFF
NA | NA | TRBJ2-1 | TRBV5-1 | TGCGCCAGCAGCTTGTTCGTCCGGGGCCCTAGGGACATTGAGCAGTTCTTC | CASSLFVRGPRDIEQFF
NA | NA | TRBJ1-2 | TRBV15 | TGTGCCACCAGCAGAGATCAACAGGGATCGGGGGGCTACACCTTC | CATSRDQQGSGGYTF
TRBD1 | few | TRBJ1-6 | TRBV5-1 | TGCGCCAGCAGCCCCGGGACAGGGAATTCACCCCTCCACTTT | CASSPGTGNSPLHF
NA | NA | TRBJ1-1 | TRBV6-5 | TGTGCCAGCAGTTACGGAGAAAAAACTGAAGCTTTCTTT | CASSYGEKTEAFF
NA | NA | TRBJ1-1 | TRBV7-9 | TGTGCCAGCAGCCCCCCCTCTCGACACTACACTGAAGCTTTCTTT | CASSPPSRHYTEAFF
NA | NA | TRBJ2-7 | TRBV6-5 | TGTGCCACCAGAGGTGACAGCACCTACGAGCAGTACTTC | CATRGDSTYEQYF
TRBD2 | NA | TRBJ2-5 | TRBV11-2 | TGTGCCAGCAGCTTATTCCCAGCGGGGGGACTCACGTTCCAAGAGACCCAGTACTTC | CASSLFPAGGLTFQETQYF
NA | NA | TRBJ2-2 | TRBV27 | TGTGCCAGCAGTTTAAGAGCCGGGGAGCTGTTTTTT | CASSLRAGELFF
TRBD2 | NA | TRBJ2-1 | TRBV27 | TGTGCCAGCATCAAGACTAGCGGGGAAAACAATGAGCAGTTCTTC | CASIKTSGENNEQFF
NA | NA | TRBJ2-3 | TRBV5-6 | TGTGCCAGCAGCTTAGGGGCTCTCTTACACACAGATACGCAGTATTTT | CASSLGALLHTDTQYF
TRBD2 | few | TRBJ2-2 | TRBV30 | TGTGCCTGGACCCGGACTAGAAACACCGGGGAGCTGTTTTTT | CAWTRTRNTGELFF
NA | NA | TRBJ1-6 | TRBV7-9 | TGTGCCAGCAGCGAGGGTCAATATAATTCACCCCTCCACTTT | CASSEGQYNSPLHF
TRBD1 | NA | TRBJ2-1 | TRBV7-6 | TGTGCCAGCAGCCCCGACAGGGGGATGTACAATGAGCAGTTCTTC | CASSPDRGMYNEQFF
NA | NA | TRBJ1-6 | TRBV30 | TGTGCCTGGAGTGTACTGAGGGGGAGGGAATCACCCCTCCACTTT | CAWSVLRGRESPLHF
NA | NA | TRBJ1-2 | TRBV29-1 | TGCAGCGTTGAAGATGAGGGACTGTACTATGGCTACACCTTC | CSVEDEGLYYGYTF